Sequencing of this T cell receptor beta chain was carried out in a study of radiation and T cells in renal cell carcinoma. With respect to this clone: As yet, its antigen is unknown.

The V and J ends lost 5 bases and 8 bases, in that order; junction bases with no gene match: 10. The CDR3 extends over 16 amino acids. Germline V lookup: CDR1 LGHNT, CDR2 FRNRAP. Time point: blood 4 weeks post-SBRT, at nephrectomy. As to treatment: 15 Gy SBRT to primary tumor, nephrectomy 4 weeks later. The assay was immunoSEQ multiplex PCR, and TCRdb's table has in-frame clones only and misses some. The table records about 34,000 clones, over 70% of them present only once. Study-wide results and caveats: Without pretreatment biopsies, baseline tumor clonotype presence was undetermined.

The receptor's source is a man in his 60s with renal cell carcinoma. The chain links TRBV12-5 to TRBJ2-7; the match to TRBD2 covers 15 bases. Sequenced here: blood, sampled from a patient whose treatment included radiotherapy and nephrectomy. This CDR3 is CASGEWGTSGRRKQYF. In nucleotides, the CDR3 is TGTGCTAGTGGTGAATGGGGGACTAGCGGGAGGAGGAAGCAGTACTTC.